The clone carrying this TCR beta chain was detected ten times or more. CDR3 regions were amplified by Arm-PCR using iRepertoire HTBI primers to build TCR beta libraries. TCRdb recomputed calls from the multiplex PCR reads with MiXCR, one row per CDR3 protein. The sample shows roughly 530,000 distinct CDR3 sequences, about 16% of them seen only once. The V end lost 1 base, the J end lost 4 bases, and 11 bases lay between the germline ends. CDR1 SEHNR and CDR2 FQNEAQ come from the germline V gene (reference sequence). The CDR3 length is 15 residues. Time point here: newly diagnosed GD, antithyroid drugs for less than 3 months. There was RNA extracted from PBMCs, and the TCR library was made from it. This specimen comes from a study of regulatory T cells in long-lasting Graves disease. These sequences were also reported in another study, on T cells in Graves' hyperthyroidism and ophthalmopathy.

The material sequenced was peripheral blood mononuclear cells (PBMCs), taken at new diagnosis, from a patient treated with antithyroid drugs. The genes are TRBV7-9 and TRBJ1-5; possible D gene TRBD1, 5 bases. The sequence was collected from a woman aged 40-60 years with Graves disease. CDR3 in amino acids: CASSLEGAPNQPQHF. In DNA, the CDR3 is TGTGCCAGCAGCTTAGAAGGGGCCCCTAATCAGCCCCAGCATTTT. The full variable domain, in which reference TRBV7-9 and TRBJ1-5 provide the parts outside the CDR3, is DTGVSQNPRHKITKRGQNVTFRCDPISEHNRLYWYRQTLGQGPEFLTYFQNEAQLEKSRLLSDRFSAERPKGSFSTLEIQRTEQGDSAMYLCASSLEGAPNQPQHFGDGTRLSIL.